These 23 T cell receptor beta chains originate from one sample sequenced in a study of vaccination effects on CD4 cells after COVID-19. For these TCRs, the target antigens are not known. Subsequent to a culture period of around 10 days, CD4+ T cells were isolated. Two-dose BNT162b2 or mRNA-1273 vaccination was given to participants. The assay was immunoSEQ multiplex PCR, and TCRdb's table has in-frame clones only and misses some. The sample records under 35,000 clones, 74% being singletons. Sequencing used CD4+ T cells from PBMCs cultured without peptide, obtained after COVID-19 vaccination. These receptors were collected from a human donor who received a COVID-19 vaccine.

This rearrangement joins TRBV6-4 to TRBJ2-5; a weak D match, TRBD2 (5 bases). This CDR3 is 13 amino acids long. V was pared by 5 bases and J by 5 bases, with 12 bases between. CDR1 MRHNA and CDR2 SNTAGT come from the germline V gene. The CDR3 DNA reads TGTGCCAGCAGTAAGAATCCGGGGGAGACCCAGTACTTC. Translation gives CASSKNPGETQYF.

There are a few counts of this clone. The V gene is TRBV5-1, the J gene TRBJ1-3, with 9 positions matching TRBD1. Germline V CDR1 and CDR2: SGHRS, YFSETQ. The CDR3 consists of 16 residues. Germline trimming cut 4 bases from V and 2 bases from J; bases unmatched to any gene: 7. CDR3 sequence: CASSPGQGSAGNTIYF. The CDR3, as DNA: TGCGCCAGCAGCCCGGGACAGGGATCAGCTGGAAACACCATATATTTT.

This clone showed up just a few times. The chain joins TRBV5-6 to TRBJ1-2, with D perhaps matching TRBD1 (5 bases). V lost 1 base, J lost 4 bases, and 11 bases lay in between. The CDR3 runs to 14 residues. The germline CDR1 and CDR2 sequences are SGHDT and YYEEEE. The CDR3 sequence: CASSLSGTVYGYTF. CDR3 sequence (DNA): TGTGCCAGCAGCTTGTCAGGGACGGTCTATGGCTACACCTTC.

The chain is built from TRBV29-1 and TRBJ2-1; possibly TRBD1 for D (6 bases). Germline assignment: CDR1 SQVTM and CDR2 ANQGSEA. The V end was cut by 7 bases, the J end by 8 bases, with 27 bases between. This CDR3 comprises 16 residues. In DNA, the CDR3 is TGCAGCGGACTGAAGCCGAGGGGGTTTGGGTTCGATGAGCAGTTCTTC. As protein: CSGLKPRGFGFDEQFF.

This clone was seen a single time. As DNA, the CDR3 is TGTGCCAGCAGCCGGACTCGGGGGGGCTACACCTTC. It yields the protein CASSRTRGGYTF. The rearrangement links TRBV7-9 to TRBJ1-2; tentative D call: TRBD1 (5 bases). The V gene's germline CDR1 is SEHNR and CDR2 FQNEAQ (reference sequence). The CDR3 consists of 12 residues. Trimming took off 5 bases at V and 8 bases at J, with 12 bases between the two ends.

The chain carries TRBV7-9 and TRBJ2-7, with TRBD2 identical over 7 bases. The CDR3 is 15 amino acids. V was clipped by 3 bases and J by 0 bases; unmatched bases: 5. From germline, CDR1 is SEHNR and CDR2 FQNEAQ (reference sequence). CDR3: CASSFPLAVSYEQYF. CDR3 coding DNA: TGTGCCAGCAGCTTCCCCCTAGCGGTCTCCTACGAGCAGTACTTC.

A few counts support this clone. The chain has TRBV2 and TRBJ1-2, with D perhaps TRBD1 (5 bases). Germline V lookup: CDR1 SNHLY, CDR2 FYNNEI. The CDR3 covers 12 residues. V dropped 4 bases and J dropped 7 bases, with 10 bases sitting between them. As DNA, the CDR3 is TGTGCCAGCAGTGGGGGGGGTCCTGGCTACACCTTC. Amino acid sequence: CASSGGGPGYTF.

This clone was recorded once. CDR3 protein: CASSTVRSDTQYF. The CDR3 coding sequence is TGTGCCAGTAGTACAGTCCGTTCAGATACGCAGTATTTT. J is TRBJ2-3 and V is TRBV19; D unresolved. This CDR3 region has 13 residues. Germline CDR1 reads LNHDA; CDR2 reads SQIVND (reference sequence). Trimming removed 4 bases from V and 4 bases from J, with 9 bases in between. Together with reference TRBV19 and TRBJ2-3, the CDR3 gives the full variable domain: DGGITQSPKYLFRKEGQNVTLSCEQNLNHDAMYWYRQDPGQGLRLIYYSQIVNDFQKGDIAEGYSVSREKKESFPLTVTSAQKNPTAFYLCASSTVRSDTQYFGPGTRLTVL.

This sequence joins TRBV23-1 and TRBJ2-2, with D unresolved. TRBV23-1 is an ORF; its function is uncertain. The CDR3 totals 16 residues. V shed 1 base and J shed 2 bases, with 11 bases lying between them. This CDR3 reads CASSQFRGANTGELFF. CDR3 nucleotides: TGCGCCAGCAGTCAATTTCGAGGAGCCAACACCGGGGAGCTGTTTTTT.

The chain couples TRBV5-8 to TRBJ2-1; possibly TRBD1 for D (5 bases). Trimming took 4 bases from V and 4 from J, leaving 9 bases between them. In germline, CDR1 is SGHTS, CDR2 YDEGEE. The CDR3 extends over 13 amino acids. DNA for the CDR3: TGTGCCAGCAGCCCGACAGCATACAATGAGCAGTTCTTC. Its translation is CASSPTAYNEQFF.

This clone appeared a few times. This rearrangement joins TRBV2 to TRBJ1-1; D is undetermined. Trimming cost V 3 bases and J 6 bases, with 14 bases left between them. The CDR3 has 14 amino acids. Germline V gene data show CDR1 as SNHLY and CDR2 as FYNNEI. Here the CDR3 DNA reads TGTGCCAGCAGTGATGTACGGTACAGCGCTGAAGCTTTCTTT. It translates to CASSDVRYSAEAFF.

The chain employs TRBV15 and TRBJ2-5; D call uncertain. The CDR3 contains 16 residues. The ends were cut back, 3 bases at V and 1 base at J, with 15 bases in the middle. Germline CDR1 and CDR2: LNHNV and YYDKDF (reference sequence). The CDR3 region is CATSSGEIGSQETQYF. The CDR3 DNA is TGTGCCACCAGCAGTGGTGAAATAGGGTCCCAAGAGACCCAGTACTTC.

The V call is TRBV19, the J call TRBJ1-1, with 10 bases that match TRBD1. The CDR3 spans 15 residues. Germline trimming cut 4 bases from V and 5 bases from J; bases unmatched to any gene: 7. Germline V lookup: CDR1 LNHDA, CDR2 SQIVND (reference sequence). The CDR3 region has the DNA TGTGCCAGTAGTACCCCAGGACAGGGGGGAACTGAAGCTTTCTTT. This encodes CASSTPGQGGTEAFF.

The rearrangement links TRBV23-1 to TRBJ2-2; the match to TRBD1 covers 9 bases. TRBV23-1 is classed as an ORF, of uncertain function. The CDR3 spans 17 residues. Trimming at V came to 6 bases and at J to 0 bases, leaving 8 bases not matched to a gene. CDR3: CASSPGQGHANTGELFF. The DNA for the CDR3 is TGCGCCAGCAGCCCGGGACAGGGACACGCGAACACCGGGGAGCTGTTTTTT.

The chain uses TRBV28 and TRBJ1-2; the match to TRBD1 covers 10 bases. V shed 7 bases and J 5 bases; nucleotides not matched to a gene: 7. Germline CDR1 reads MDHEN; CDR2 reads SYDVKM. This CDR3 is 14 amino acids long. DNA of the CDR3: TGTGCCAGCACGGGACAGGGGAGGTCATATGGCTACACCTTC. It specifies CASTGQGRSYGYTF.

The V and J genes are TRBV24-1 and TRBJ2-6; D gene uncertain. Germline loops: CDR1 KGHDR, CDR2 SFDVKD. This CDR3 has 17 amino acids. The V end was cut by 7 bases, the J end by 1 base, with 16 bases between. Written as DNA, the CDR3 is TGTGCCACCAGGCCCCACATGGAGCCTTCTGGGGCCAACGTCCTGACTTTC. Protein product: CATRPHMEPSGANVLTF.

J is TRBJ2-6 and V is TRBV6-2 or TRBV6-3; D remains unclear. Between the trimmed V and J ends, which lost 4 bases and 3 bases, there was a span of 10 bases. CDR1 and CDR2 from the germline V gene are MNHEY and SVGEGT. The CDR3 spans 15 residues. CDR3 in DNA: TGTGCCAGCAGTTCCCGGCCCGGTGGGGCCAACGTCCTGACTTTC. Amino acids: CASSSRPGGANVLTF.

The V call is TRBV5-1, the J call TRBJ2-1; no clear D gene. The CDR3 totals 12 residues. The germline CDR1 and CDR2 sequences are SGHRS and YFSETQ. V dropped 4 bases and J dropped 3 bases, with 5 bases sitting between them. CDR3 nucleotides: TGCGCCAGCAGCCCGGACTACAATGAGCAGTTCTTC. Translated: CASSPDYNEQFF.

The chain links TRBV5-4 to TRBJ1-1, with D possibly matching TRBD1 (6 bases). Germline CDR1 reads SGHNT; CDR2 reads YYREEE (reference sequence). The CDR3 contains 16 residues. Trimming shortened V by 2 bases and J by 1 base, and 15 bases separated the two germline ends. Here the CDR3 reads CASSLRWVQGNTEAFF. Here the CDR3 DNA reads TGTGCCAGCAGCTTACGCTGGGTACAGGGGAACACTGAAGCTTTCTTT.

This chain connects TRBV7-8 to TRBJ2-7; the match to TRBD1 covers 7 bases. The ends lost 1 base at V and 3 bases at J; junction bases unmatched: 6. In germline, CDR1 is SGHVS, CDR2 FQNEAQ. This CDR3 contains 15 residues. The CDR3 sequence: CASSLGDSYRYEQYF. CDR3 in DNA: TGTGCCAGCAGCTTAGGGGACAGCTATCGCTACGAGCAGTACTTC.

In DNA form, the CDR3 reads TGTGCCACCAGTGCTAGGGCAGGGGAGGGCTACACTGAAGCTTTCTTT. It is translated as CATSARAGEGYTEAFF. The V call is TRBV24-1, the J call TRBJ1-1; a possible D gene is TRBD1 (6 bases). The germline V gene has CDR1 KGHDR and CDR2 SFDVKD. The CDR3 loop spans 16 amino acids. V dropped 5 bases and J dropped 3 bases, with 18 bases sitting between them.

This clone was seen only a few times. The chain couples TRBV3-1 (or the pseudogene TRBV3-2) to TRBJ2-1; 11 bases agree with TRBD2. From germline, CDR1 is LGHDT and CDR2 YNNKEL (reference sequence). The CDR3 totals 15 residues. Germline trimming cut 0 bases from V and 12 bases from J; bases unmatched to any gene: 7. CDR3 protein: CASSQENSGRGAQFF. CDR3 in DNA: TGTGCCAGCAGCCAAGAAAATAGCGGGAGGGGTGCGCAGTTCTTC.

This clone was seen just once. This sequence joins TRBV5-1 and TRBJ1-1; 7 bases match TRBD1. J was trimmed by 0 bases and V by 4 bases; bases with no gene match: 6. CDR3 size: 15 residues. The germline gives CDR1 SGHRS, CDR2 YFSETQ. The CDR3 protein is CASSLATGMNTEAFF. In nucleotides, the CDR3 is TGCGCCAGCAGCCTGGCGACAGGGATGAACACTGAAGCTTTCTTT. Filled out from reference TRBV5-1 and TRBJ1-1, the complete variable domain reads KAGVTQTPRYLIKTRGQQVTLSCSPISGHRSVSWYQQTPGQGLQFLFEYFSETQRNKGNFPGRFSGRQFSNSRSEMNVSTLELGDSALYLCASSLATGMNTEAFFGQGTRLTVV.